The sequence of this TCR beta chain was determined in a study of beta chain features in type 1 diabetes. This clone has just a few counts. Trimming took 6 bases from V and 3 from J; bases not matched to a gene: 12. The CDR3 length is 16 residues. The germline V gene has CDR1 MNHNY and CDR2 SVGAGI (reference sequence). CD45RO/CCR7/CD25/CD127/CD95/CD27 sorting isolated CD4+ naive, central memory, regulatory and stem cell-like memory cells. Sorted populations all had greater than 98% purity. Expressed TCRB transcripts were sequenced because the isolated RNA had all been reverse transcribed beforehand. Generated by immunoSEQ multiplex PCR, the TCRdb table keeps only in-frame clones and is missing some. The data show around 200,000 clones, 13% seen once.

Sequences were obtained from central memory CD4+ T cells from blood. This sequence joins TRBV6-6 and TRBJ2-7; 9 positions agree with TRBD2. This TCR derives from a woman under 30 in good health. The CDR3 DNA reads as TGTGCCAGCAGGACCGACGGCCGCGGGAGGGACTACGAGCAGTACTTC. Its protein product is CASRTDGRGRDYEQYF.